A selection of T cell receptor beta chains follows, all from one sample in a study of identical twins. TCRdb called the 5' RACE reads again in MiXCR, with one record for every CDR3 protein. The sample consists of fewer than 550,000 distinct CDR3 sequences, roughly 15% of them appearing once. The sample also formed part of further work on yellow fever vaccine responses in identical twins.

Sequenced sample: CD4+ T cells sorted from blood. The receptors were gathered from a young woman in good health. Both conserved end residues are part of each CDR3. The order of the fields is D gene, clone size, J gene, CDR3 length, V gene, CDR3 protein, CDR3 DNA. The D gene is left open where the match is weak. A clone size is listed for some rows: how often the clone was seen (once, few, many), or a class if it is expanded.

- few TRBJ1-1 15 TRBV6-5 CASSYPAGLNTEAFF TGTGCCAGCAGTTATCCTGCCGGGTTGAACACTGAAGCTTTCTTT
- few TRBJ2-2 16 TRBV5-1 CASSRERQVSTGELFF TGCGCCAGCAGCCGGGAGCGACAGGTTTCCACCGGGGAGCTGTTTTTT
TRBD2 few TRBJ2-2 13 TRBV20-1 CSALAGGTGELFF TGCAGTGCCTTAGCGGGAGGGACCGGGGAGCTGTTTTTT
TRBD1 - TRBJ1-2 17 TRBV18 CASSPRTGGASNYGYTF TGTGCCAGCTCACCCCGGACAGGGGGCGCCTCTAACTATGGCTACACCTTC
TRBD1 - TRBJ2-3 15 TRBV7-9 CASSQGQITTDTQYF TGTGCCAGCAGCCAGGGACAGATAACCACAGATACGCAGTATTTT
- - TRBJ2-1 16 TRBV19 CASSRIRGYEANEQFF TGTGCCAGTAGTAGAATCAGGGGCTATGAGGCGAATGAGCAGTTCTTC
- few TRBJ2-5 14 TRBV12-3/TRBV12-4 CASSPLAKQETQYF TGTGCCAGCAGTCCTCTAGCGAAACAAGAGACCCAGTACTTC
- few TRBJ2-3 14 TRBV19 CASSILTGTDTQYF TGTGCCAGTAGTATCTTGACGGGCACAGATACGCAGTATTTT
TRBD2 - TRBJ2-1 14 TRBV5-6 CASSGTSAHNEQFF TGTGCCAGCTCCGGGACTAGCGCACACAATGAGCAGTTCTTC
TRBD2 - TRBJ2-2 15 TRBV15 CATSRLAGFTGELFF TGTGCCACCAGCAGGCTAGCGGGATTCACCGGGGAGCTGTTTTTT
- few TRBJ1-6 14 TRBV6-1 CASSELVSSSPLHF TGTGCCAGCAGTGAATTGGTCTCGAGTTCACCCCTCCACTTT
TRBD1 - TRBJ1-3 14 TRBV4-1 CASSPSTGGNTIYF TGCGCCAGCAGCCCTTCGACAGGGGGAAACACCATATATTTT
- few TRBJ2-7 14 TRBV12-3/TRBV12-4 CASSLGVHSYEQYF TGTGCCAGCAGTTTAGGCGTCCACTCCTACGAGCAGTACTTC
TRBD2 - TRBJ2-2 17 TRBV5-6 CASSLARLAGDGGELFF TGTGCCAGCAGCTTGGCACGACTAGCGGGAGACGGCGGGGAGCTGTTTTTT
- - TRBJ2-5 15 TRBV12-3/TRBV12-4 CASSSRDSQHETQYF TGTGCCAGCAGTTCACGGGACTCTCAACACGAGACCCAGTACTTC
- - TRBJ2-5 14 TRBV9 CASSVGRGKETQYF TGTGCCAGCAGCGTAGGGCGGGGTAAAGAGACCCAGTACTTC
TRBD2 - TRBJ2-1 14 TRBV3-1 CASRRASGGNEQFF TGTGCCAGCAGAAGGGCTAGCGGGGGTAATGAGCAGTTCTTC
- - TRBJ1-4 16 TRBV14 CASSLMGWRDGEKLFF TGTGCCAGCAGCCTAATGGGGTGGCGAGACGGTGAAAAACTGTTTTTT
TRBD2 - TRBJ2-1 17 TRBV20-1 CCARRPSGRVPNNEQFF TGCTGTGCTAGACGGCCTAGCGGGAGAGTACCCAACAATGAGCAGTTCTTC
- - TRBJ2-5 14 TRBV11-1 CASSSKGVEETQYF TGTGCCAGCAGCTCAAAGGGAGTAGAAGAGACCCAGTACTTC
- - TRBJ2-1 15 TRBV20-1 CSAKSGPSSYNEQFF TGCAGTGCTAAAAGCGGGCCCAGCTCCTACAATGAGCAGTTCTTC
- many TRBJ2-5 14 TRBV7-9 CASSYGDVIETQYF TGTGCCAGCAGCTACGGGGACGTAATAGAGACCCAGTACTTC
- - TRBJ1-3 12 TRBV10-3 CAIRDTGYTIYF TGTGCCATCAGGGACACCGGTTACACCATATATTTT
TRBD2 - TRBJ2-7 15 TRBV6-1 CAIREGASAIYEQYF TGTGCCATCAGGGAGGGAGCCTCCGCCATCTACGAGCAGTACTTC
- few TRBJ1-3 15 TRBV15 CATSRDWTPGNTIYF TGTGCCACCAGCAGAGATTGGACACCAGGAAACACCATATATTTT
TRBD2 - TRBJ2-3 16 TRBV3-1 CASSQGGLAGADTQYF TGTGCCAGCAGCCAAGGGGGACTAGCGGGAGCAGATACGCAGTATTTT
- - TRBJ1-1 13 TRBV20-1 CSAGTAANTEAFF TGCAGTGCTGGGACGGCAGCTAACACTGAAGCTTTCTTT